Sequencing of this T cell receptor (beta chain) was carried out in a study of blood T cell repertoires in COVID-19. Trimming took 1 base from V and 7 from J; bases not matched to a gene: 3. The V gene's germline CDR1 is SGHRS and CDR2 YFSETQ. This CDR3 region has 14 residues. Sequencing used immunoSEQ multiplex PCR; TCRdb keeps in-frame clones, though not all of them. The data show 330,000 or so clones, 88% seen once. Specimen: PBMCs or T cells enriched from blood (not recorded which). J is TRBJ1-4 and V is TRBV5-1; TRBD1 matches 8 bases. The clonotype was recovered from a woman in her twenties or thirties who had been exposed to COVID-19. The CDR3 loop reads CASSLLQGAEKLFF. CDR3 DNA sequence: TGCGCCAGCAGCTTGCTTCAGGGGGCTGAAAAACTGTTTTTT.